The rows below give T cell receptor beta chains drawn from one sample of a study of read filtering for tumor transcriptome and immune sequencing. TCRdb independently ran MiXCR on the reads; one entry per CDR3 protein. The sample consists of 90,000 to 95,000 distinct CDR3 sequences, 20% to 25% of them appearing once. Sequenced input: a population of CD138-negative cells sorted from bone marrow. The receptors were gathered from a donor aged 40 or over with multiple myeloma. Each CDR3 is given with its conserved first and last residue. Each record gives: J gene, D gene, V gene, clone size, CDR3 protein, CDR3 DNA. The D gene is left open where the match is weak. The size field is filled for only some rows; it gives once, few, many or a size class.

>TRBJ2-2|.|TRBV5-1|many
CASSSGEWNTGELFF
TGCGCCAGCAGCAGCGGTGAATGGAACACCGGGGAGCTGTTTTTT
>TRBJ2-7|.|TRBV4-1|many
CASSQDSPSRSEQYF
TGCGCCAGCAGCCAAGATAGCCCGAGTCGGTCCGAGCAGTACTTC
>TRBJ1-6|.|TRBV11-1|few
CASSLKGSSPLHF
TGTGCCAGCAGCTTAAAGGGGAGTTCACCCCTCCACTTT
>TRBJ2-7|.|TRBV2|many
CASRTESSYEQYF
TGTGCCAGCCGGACCGAAAGCTCCTACGAGCAGTACTTC
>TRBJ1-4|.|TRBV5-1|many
CASSGATNEKLFF
TGCGCCAGCAGCGGAGCAACTAATGAAAAACTGTTTTTT
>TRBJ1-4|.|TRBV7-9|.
CASSSSGDTSEKPFF
TGTGCCAGCAGCTCTTCAGGGGACACCTCGGAAAAACCGTTTTTT
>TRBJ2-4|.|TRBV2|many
CASSWTLAKNIQYF
TGTGCCAGCAGCTGGACATTAGCCAAAAACATTCAGTACTTC
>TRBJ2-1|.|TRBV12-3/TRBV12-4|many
CASSSANEQFF
TGTGCCAGCAGTTCAGCAAATGAGCAGTTCTTC
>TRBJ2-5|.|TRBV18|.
CASSEAVVLIGETQYF
TGTGCCAGCTCAGAGGCCGTGGTGCTCATTGGAGAGACCCAGTACTTC
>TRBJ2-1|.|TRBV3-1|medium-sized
CASSFTTNPPANEQFF
TGTGCCAGCAGCTTTACGACTAACCCTCCTGCCAATGAGCAGTTCTTC
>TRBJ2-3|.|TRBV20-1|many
CSATSGGESTDTQYF
TGCAGTGCTACCTCCGGCGGGGAGAGCACAGATACGCAGTATTTT
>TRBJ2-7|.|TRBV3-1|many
CASSPIQLGEQYF
TGTGCCAGCTCCCCAATACAACTCGGCGAGCAGTACTTC
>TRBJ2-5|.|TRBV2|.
CASWVGEGEIQYF
TGTGCCAGTTGGGTAGGAGAGGGAGAGATCCAGTACTTC
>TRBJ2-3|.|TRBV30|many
CAWKGFTDTQYF
TGTGCCTGGAAGGGGTTCACAGATACGCAGTATTTT
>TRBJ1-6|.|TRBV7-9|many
CASSLALEYSPLHF
TGTGCCAGCAGCTTAGCGCTGGAATATTCACCCCTCCACTTT
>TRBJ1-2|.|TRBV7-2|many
CASSLNAVRGPYGYTF
TGTGCCAGCAGCTTAAACGCGGTCAGGGGCCCCTATGGCTACACCTTC
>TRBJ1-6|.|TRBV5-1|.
CASSLDGQSGSPLHF
TGCGCCAGCAGCTTGGACGGACAGTCCGGATCACCCCTCCACTTT
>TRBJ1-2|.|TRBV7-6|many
CASSSGDGYTF
TGTGCCAGCAGCTCAGGGGACGGCTACACCTTC
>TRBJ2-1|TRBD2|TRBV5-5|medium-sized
CASSLGVSGGRDEQFF
TGTGCCAGCAGCTTGGGGGTTAGCGGGGGGAGGGATGAGCAGTTCTTC
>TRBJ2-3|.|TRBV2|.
CASSEVGFASTDTQYF
TGTGCCAGCAGTGAAGTTGGTTTCGCTAGCACAGATACGCAGTATTTT
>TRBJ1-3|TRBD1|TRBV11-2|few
CASSSDRAVTIYF
TGTGCCAGCAGCTCGGACAGGGCGGTAACCATATATTTT
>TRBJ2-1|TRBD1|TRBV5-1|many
CASSSRQGSYNEQFF
TGCGCCAGCAGCTCCCGACAGGGTTCCTACAATGAGCAGTTCTTC
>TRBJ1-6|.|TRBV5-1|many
CASSLRDSPLHF
TGCGCCAGCAGCCTACGAGATTCACCCCTCCACTTT
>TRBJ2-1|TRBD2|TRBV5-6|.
CASSVTSGDYNEQFF
TGTGCCAGCAGCGTTACTAGCGGGGACTACAATGAGCAGTTCTTC
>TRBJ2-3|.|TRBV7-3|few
CASSPQGKDTQYF
TGTGCCAGCAGCCCCCAGGGGAAAGATACGCAGTATTTT
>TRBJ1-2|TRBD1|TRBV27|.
CASSPGGGAYYGYTF
TGTGCCAGCAGTCCAGGGGGGGGGGCGTACTATGGCTACACCTTC
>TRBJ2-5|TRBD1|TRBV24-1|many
CATSGAGGGETQYF
TGTGCCACCAGTGGAGCAGGGGGCGGAGAGACCCAGTACTTC
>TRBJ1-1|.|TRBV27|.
CASGPWGPMNTEAFF
TGTGCCAGCGGTCCCTGGGGTCCTATGAACACTGAAGCTTTCTTT
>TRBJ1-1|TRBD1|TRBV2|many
CASSPGQGSSTEAFF
TGTGCCAGCAGTCCGGGACAGGGATCGAGCACTGAAGCTTTCTTT
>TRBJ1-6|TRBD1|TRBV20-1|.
CSAGEDRGNSPLHF
TGCAGTGCCGGGGAGGACAGGGGAAATTCACCCCTCCACTTT
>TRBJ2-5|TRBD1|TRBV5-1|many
CASSIGQAKETQYF
TGCGCCAGCAGCATCGGACAGGCGAAAGAGACCCAGTACTTC
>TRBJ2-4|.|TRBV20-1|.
CSARDNRGPRNIQYF
TGCAGTGCTAGAGATAACCGGGGGCCGCGAAACATTCAGTACTTC